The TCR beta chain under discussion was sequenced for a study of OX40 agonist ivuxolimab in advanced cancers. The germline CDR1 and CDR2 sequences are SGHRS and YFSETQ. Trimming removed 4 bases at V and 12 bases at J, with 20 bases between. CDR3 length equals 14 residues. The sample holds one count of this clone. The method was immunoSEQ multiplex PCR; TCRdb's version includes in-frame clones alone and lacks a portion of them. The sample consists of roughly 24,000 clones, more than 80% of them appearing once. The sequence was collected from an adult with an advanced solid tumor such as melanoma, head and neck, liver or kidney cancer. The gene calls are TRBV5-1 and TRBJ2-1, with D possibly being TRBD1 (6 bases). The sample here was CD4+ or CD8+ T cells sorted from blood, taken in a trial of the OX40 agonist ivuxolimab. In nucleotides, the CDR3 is TGCGCCAGCAGCCCGCGACAGGTAGGGAGAGGGCAGTTCTTC. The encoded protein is CASSPRQVGRGQFF. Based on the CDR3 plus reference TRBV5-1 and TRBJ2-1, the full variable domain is KAGVTQTPRYLIKTRGQQVTLSCSPISGHRSVSWYQQTPGQGLQFLFEYFSETQRNKGNFPGRFSGRQFSNSRSEMNVSTLELGDSALYLCASSPRQVGRGQFFGPGTRLTVL.